What follows are 14 T cell receptor beta chains derived from one specimen sequenced in a study of post-analysis software for immune sequencing data. General study findings and limits: When patients were compared with controls, four to six TRBV segments were more frequent, TRBV5-6, TRBV5-1 and TRBV20-1 among them.

For these receptors, no antigen is known. TCR beta cDNA libraries included unique molecular identifiers. TCRdb recomputed calls from the PCR reads with MiXCR, one row per CDR3 protein. Of 600,000 to 750,000 distinct CDR3 sequences in the sample, around 64% were seen once. The sequencing input was blood. All receptors come from a girl aged 2 to 9 with multiple sclerosis.

This clonotype was recorded a few times. The chain couples TRBV10-3 to TRBJ2-7; TRBD2 aligns across 13 bases. This CDR3 spans 15 amino acids. V shed 5 bases, J shed 2 bases, and the junction held 3 bases outside the gene matches. Germline V gene data show CDR1 as ENHRY and CDR2 as SYGVKD. The CDR3 protein is CAISPGTSGAYEQYF. CDR3 nucleotides: TGTGCCATCAGTCCCGGGACTAGCGGGGCCTACGAGCAGTACTTC.

The rearrangement links TRBV9 to TRBJ2-3; unclear D gene. Trimming cost V 0 bases and J 4 bases, with 12 bases left between them. CDR3 length: 15 residues. CDR1 and CDR2 from the germline V gene are SGDLS and YYNGEE. Written as DNA, the CDR3 is TGTGCCAGCAGCGTAGAGAGTCAGAATGCAGATACGCAGTATTTT. Translation: CASSVESQNADTQYF.

The rearrangement links TRBV12-3 or TRBV12-4 to TRBJ2-3, with TRBD1 matching over 8 bases. The V gene end was trimmed by 7 bases and the J gene end by 1 base; junction bases not matched to a gene: 10. The length of the CDR3 is 16 residues. The CDR3 DNA reads as TGTGCCAGCATCCAAATCAGGGGGCTAGGCACAGATACGCAGTATTTT. It codes for CASIQIRGLGTDTQYF.

This clonotype was counted a few times. The chain combines TRBV5-1 with TRBJ2-1, with TRBD1 identical over 8 bases. Germline lookup yields CDR1 SGHRS and CDR2 YFSETQ. The CDR3 runs to 15 residues. The V and J ends lost 2 bases and 8 bases, in that order; junction bases with no gene match: 9. CDR3 residues: CASSFRRGRADEQFF. The CDR3 DNA follows: TGCGCCAGCAGCTTCCGCAGGGGGCGCGCCGATGAGCAGTTCTTC.

This clonotype was counted a few times. The chain couples TRBV11-2 to TRBJ2-3; TRBD2 agrees at 12 bases. V shed 2 bases and J 5 bases; nucleotides not matched to a gene: 5. In germline, CDR1 is SGHAT, CDR2 FQNNGV. The CDR3 contains 16 residues. The CDR3 DNA sequence: TGTGCCAGCAGCTTACTAGCGGGAGGGCCCGAAGATACGCAGTATTTT. Translating it yields CASSLLAGGPEDTQYF.

V and J are TRBV28 and TRBJ1-4, with 8 positions matching TRBD1. After removal of 3 bases from V and 8 bases from J, the junction contained 5 bases not matched to a gene. Germline V lookup: CDR1 MDHEN, CDR2 SYDVKM. The CDR3 length is 14 residues. CDR3 sequence reads: CASSLQGAAEKLFF. The CDR3 DNA sequence: TGTGCCAGCAGTTTGCAGGGGGCAGCGGAAAAACTGTTTTTT.

This clonotype was counted only a few times. This chain connects TRBV5-6 to TRBJ2-1; 7 positions match TRBD2. The germline V gene encodes CDR1 SGHDT and CDR2 YYEEEE. With 0 bases clipped from V and 9 bases from J, the junction kept 12 bases outside the gene matches. This CDR3 comprises 16 residues. The CDR3: CASSLVFGGGSVEQFF. CDR3 nucleotides: TGTGCCAGCAGCTTGGTGTTTGGTGGCGGGAGCGTTGAGCAGTTCTTC.

The chain has TRBV19 and TRBJ1-5, with D perhaps TRBD1 (5 bases). Germline V CDR1 and CDR2: LNHDA, SQIVND (reference sequence). This CDR3 is 15 amino acids long. The ends were cut back, 1 base at V and 0 bases at J, with 7 bases in the middle. DNA of the CDR3: TGTGCCAGTAGTATAGGGGGCTATAGCAATCAGCCCCAGCATTTT. Residues: CASSIGGYSNQPQHF.

This clonotype has a single count. V is TRBV5-6 and J is TRBJ2-1; 8 positions agree with TRBD1. The junction had 6 bases not matched to a gene; V was cut back by 4 bases and J by 12 bases. Looked up from germline, CDR1 is SGHDT and CDR2 is YYEEEE. This CDR3 spans 12 amino acids. CDR3 in amino acids: CASSVPGGGQFF. CDR3 DNA sequence: TGTGCCAGCAGCGTCCCAGGGGGCGGGCAGTTCTTC. Supplemented by reference TRBV5-6 and TRBJ2-1, the full variable domain reads DAGVTQSPTHLIKTRGQQVTLRCSPKSGHDTVSWYQQALGQGPQFIFQYYEEEERQRGNFPDRFSGHQFPNYSSELNVNALLLGDSALYLCASSVPGGGQFFGPGTRLTVL.

This clonotype was detected only a few times. The V and J genes are TRBV20-1 and TRBJ2-1, with D possibly being TRBD1 or TRBD2 (5 bases each). Germline CDR1 is DFQATT and CDR2 is SNEGSKA (reference sequence). This CDR3 has 14 residues. V was clipped by 8 bases and J by 0 bases, with 14 bases between them. The CDR3 is CSTPGRSSYNEQFF. The CDR3 DNA is TGCAGTACTCCGGGACGGAGCTCCTACAATGAGCAGTTCTTC.

V and J are TRBV7-9 and TRBJ2-5, with D possibly being TRBD1 (6 bases). The germline gives CDR1 SEHNR, CDR2 FQNEAQ (reference sequence). The CDR3 contains 15 residues. Trimming took off 3 bases at V and 4 bases at J, with 15 bases between the two ends. This CDR3 is CASSFPRGKGETQYF. CDR3 DNA: TGTGCCAGCAGCTTTCCCAGGGGAAAAGGAGAGACCCAGTACTTC.

The rearrangement uses TRBV24-1 and TRBJ2-7; D gene ambiguous. The CDR3 spans 12 residues. V lost 10 bases and J 12 bases, leaving 21 bases between the germline ends. Germline loops: CDR1 KGHDR, CDR2 SFDVKD. The CDR3 loop reads CATDGRLLNPYF. As DNA, the CDR3 is TGTGCCACAGATGGTCGACTCCTAAATCCGTACTTC.

The chain carries TRBV6-2 or TRBV6-3 and TRBJ2-2; D possibly corresponds to TRBD1 (6 bases). This CDR3 has 13 amino acids. V was pared by 8 bases and J by 7 bases, with 14 bases between. CDR1 is MNHEY, CDR2 SVGEGT, per germline. The CDR3 here is CASGYRENGELFF. The DNA for the CDR3 is TGTGCCAGCGGATACAGGGAAAACGGGGAGCTGTTTTTT.

The chain joins TRBV20-1 to TRBJ2-3; perhaps TRBD2 as D (7 bases). The ends were cut back, 2 bases at V and 5 bases at J, with 14 bases in the middle. This CDR3 spans 14 amino acids. CDR1 and CDR2 (germline): DFQATT, SNEGSKA (reference sequence). The CDR3 is CSARNGGPGDTQYF. The CDR3 bases are TGCAGTGCTAGAAACGGGGGGCCTGGAGATACGCAGTATTTT.